This T cell receptor beta chain was identified in a study of graft-versus-host responses after intestinal transplantation. Overall study: Among the recipients, transplants were multivisceral, liver-intestinal, or isolated intestinal. Induction with anti-thymocyte globulin, then tacrolimus and steroids for three to four years, was given to all recipients.

General study results and limits: Allograft clonal ratios (graft-versus-host to host-versus-graft) were high in patients who had graft-donor T cell macrochimerism. Detected in recipient marrow were GvH clones, some of which were first observed in ileum or blood.

Notes on this clone: Its antigen is undetermined.

After removal of 5 bases from V and 1 base from J, the junction contained 4 bases not matched to a gene. This CDR3 has 14 residues. Germline V lookup: CDR1 MNHNS, CDR2 SASEGT. Libraries were prepared by immunoSEQ multiplex PCR; TCRdb keeps only in-frame clonotypes and omits some of them. This sample has 96,000 or so clones, with 92% found just once. The starting material was unstimulated CD4+ T cells sorted from spleen or lymph node cells, obtained before intestinal transplant. The clonotype comes from a human donor who received an intestinal transplant. The rearrangement uses TRBV6-1 and TRBJ2-5, with TRBD1 identical over 7 bases. CDR3 bases: TGTGCCAGCAGTCCAGGGGGTTTCCAAGAGACCCAGTACTTC. Translating gives CASSPGGFQETQYF.